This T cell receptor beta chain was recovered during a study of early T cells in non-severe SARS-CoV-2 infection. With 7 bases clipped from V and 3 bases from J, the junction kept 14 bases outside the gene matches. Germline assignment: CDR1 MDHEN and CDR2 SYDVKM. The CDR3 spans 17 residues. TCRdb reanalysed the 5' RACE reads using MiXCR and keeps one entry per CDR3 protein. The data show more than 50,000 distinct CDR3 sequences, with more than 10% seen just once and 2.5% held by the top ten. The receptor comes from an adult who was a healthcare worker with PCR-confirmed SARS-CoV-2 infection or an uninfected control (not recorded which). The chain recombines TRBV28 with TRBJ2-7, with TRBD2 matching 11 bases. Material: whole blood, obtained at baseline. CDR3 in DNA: TGTGCCAGCACCCATCGGGCTAGCGGGAGGCCTAACTACGAGCAGTACTTC. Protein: CASTHRASGRPNYEQYF.